Each of the 2 T cell receptor beta chains below was sequenced from the same sample in a study of vaccination effects on CD4 cells after COVID-19. Viral peptide pool expansion of antigen-specific CD4+ T cells preceded sequencing in the ViraFEST assay. Subsequent to a culture period of 10 to 11 days, CD4+ T cells were isolated. The study found no prior SARS-CoV-2 infection in the vaccine recipients, who tested negative for nucleocapsid antibodies. The assay was immunoSEQ multiplex PCR, and TCRdb's table has in-frame clones only and misses some. The sample lists tens of thousands of clones; approximately 79% were seen once. No cognate antigen is known for these TCRs. The material was CD4+ T cells from PBMCs cultured with HCoV-NL63 spike peptides, obtained before COVID-19 vaccination. The source is a human donor who received a COVID-19 vaccine.

V and J are TRBV3-1 (or the pseudogene TRBV3-2) and TRBJ2-3, with 10 bases fitting TRBD2. The CDR3 covers 16 residues. V shed 2 bases, J shed 2 bases, and the junction held 4 bases outside the gene matches. Germline lookup yields CDR1 LGHDT and CDR2 YNNKEL (reference sequence). The CDR3 coding sequence is TGTGCCAGCAGCCAACTAGCGGGGGTTTCCACAGATACGCAGTATTTT. Protein product: CASSQLAGVSTDTQYF.

In this sample, this clone turned up a few times. The CDR3 DNA reads TGCGCCAGCAGCTCAACGCTGGTCGTTGGTGAAAAACTGTTTTTT. It yields the protein CASSSTLVVGEKLFF. The V gene is TRBV5-1, the J gene TRBJ1-4; no clear D gene. Trimming stripped 3 bases from V and 7 bases from J, with 16 bases between. CDR3 length: 15 residues. CDR1 and CDR2 from the germline V gene are SGHRS and YFSETQ.